This T cell receptor (beta chain) was profiled in a study of shared clonotypes between healthy human individuals. Study information: Ranging from 18 to 49 in age, donors were a couple of women and a few men.

Notes on the study in general: Sharing across four donors was highest in naive CD4 (around 5%) and lowest in memory CD8 (0.4%).

Genomic DNA of every subset was divided equally among multiple immunoSEQ plates. The method was immunoSEQ multiplex PCR; TCRdb's version includes in-frame clones alone and lacks a portion of them. This sample yields some 2,400,000 clones, of which 95% are seen a single time; 0.1% to 0.15% belongs to the top ten. The CDR3 runs to 14 residues. The germline V gene encodes CDR1 MNHEY and CDR2 SVGAGI. Trimming took 0 bases from V and 1 from J, leaving 6 bases between them. With regard to this clone: What it recognizes is unknown. Other DNA sequences in this sample translate to the same CDR3.

Sequenced material: naive CD4+ T cells sorted from blood. Subset defined: CD45RA+ positively selected. The V call is TRBV6-5, the J call TRBJ1-1; D remains unclear. The TCR originated in a man between 18 and 35 years old in good health. CDR3 protein: CASSYSGTNTEAFF. The CDR3 coding sequence is TGTGCCAGCAGTTACTCTGGCACGAACACTGAAGCTTTCTTT.